What follows are 25 T cell receptor beta chains derived from one specimen sequenced in a study of cytotoxic CD8 clonotypes in ibrutinib-treated CLL. TCRdb's table, derived via immunoSEQ multiplex PCR, lists solely in-frame clones and lacks some. The table records about 76,000 clones, approximately 82% of them present only once. The specimen was PBMCs, collected after 24 months of ibrutinib treatment. The receptors were gathered from a human donor with chronic lymphocytic leukemia.

The chain employs TRBV9 and TRBJ2-3; D possibly uses TRBD1 or TRBD2 (5 bases each). Per germline, CDR1 SGDLS and CDR2 YYNGEE. The V and J ends lost 4 bases and 6 bases respectively, with 21 bases between them. The CDR3 spans 16 residues. CDR3: CASSLTSLGGGDTQYF. The CDR3 DNA follows: TGTGCCAGCAGCTTAACCTCGCTAGGTGGGGGTGATACGCAGTATTTT.

The chain couples TRBV15 to TRBJ1-5; 11 nucleotides match TRBD1. V shed 4 bases, J shed 6 bases, and the junction held 11 bases outside the gene matches. Germline-derived CDR1 and CDR2 are LNHNV and YYDKDF (reference sequence). The CDR3 has 17 residues. The CDR3 is CATSTGAGTGGSQPQHF. As DNA, the CDR3 is TGTGCCACCAGCACCGGGGCCGGGACAGGGGGTTCTCAGCCCCAGCATTTT.

This chain connects TRBV30 to TRBJ2-7; unclear D gene. Germline assignment: CDR1 GTSNPN and CDR2 SVGIG (reference sequence). This CDR3 has 11 amino acids. Deletions cut 7 bases from V and 0 bases from J, with 7 bases between. CDR3 region: CASRTSYEQYF. CDR3 nucleotides: TGTGCCTCGCGGACCTCCTACGAGCAGTACTTC.

V is TRBV27 and J is TRBJ1-1, with 8 nucleotides matching TRBD1. Germline CDR1 reads MNHEY; CDR2 reads SMNVEV (reference sequence). There are 15 residues in the CDR3. With 5 bases clipped from V and 3 bases from J, the junction kept 8 bases outside the gene matches. For the CDR3, the DNA is TGTGCCAGCAGTCCCCCCGGGACAGGAGACACTGAAGCTTTCTTT. This gives the protein CASSPPGTGDTEAFF.

V is TRBV19 and J is TRBJ2-7; 9 nucleotides agree with TRBD1. The ends lost 3 bases at V and 4 bases at J; junction bases unmatched: 13. This CDR3 is built from 17 residues. The germline V gene encodes CDR1 LNHDA and CDR2 SQIVND (reference sequence). CDR3 sequence (DNA): TGTGCCAGTAGTATCGAGGGGACAGGGATCGGGAAATACGAGCAGTACTTC. This translates into CASSIEGTGIGKYEQYF.

This clone turned up a few times. At one end the junction does not follow the germline gene, possibly because of a read error. This CDR3 is also generated by other DNA sequences in the sample. V is TRBV7-3 and J is TRBJ2-6, with D maybe TRBD1 (5 bases). Germline CDR1 and CDR2: SGHTA and FQGTGA. The CDR3 runs 16 residues. The CDR3 DNA reads as TGCGCCAGCAGCCAAGGGGTTGTCTCTGGGGCCAACGTCCTGACTTTC. Translation gives CASSQGVVSGANVLTF.

The V and J genes are TRBV30 and TRBJ1-4, with D unresolved. The CDR3 is made up of 11 amino acids. CDR1 is GTSNPN and CDR2 is SVGIG in the germline V gene (reference sequence). V was cut by 4 bases and J by 8 bases, with 8 bases left in between. The CDR3 bases are TGTGCCTGGAAGGACCTAGAAAAACTGTTTTTT. It translates to CAWKDLEKLFF.

This chain joins TRBV18 and TRBJ2-1; TRBD2 matches 8 bases. CDR3 size: 15 residues. Trimming removed 6 bases from V and 9 bases from J; junction bases left unmatched: 13. The germline gives CDR1 KGHSH, CDR2 LQKENI. The CDR3 loop reads CASSPGLGLIGEQFF. DNA of the CDR3: TGTGCCAGCTCCCCGGGACTAGGGTTGATCGGTGAGCAGTTCTTC.

The chain employs TRBV27 and TRBJ2-3, with 16 positions matching TRBD2. The V segment lost 5 bases and the J segment 4 bases; nucleotides outside the gene matches: 6. This CDR3 is built from 17 residues. Per the germline V gene, CDR1 is MNHEY and CDR2 is SMNVEV (reference sequence). The CDR3 DNA sequence: TGTGCCAGCAGTCCGGGACTAGCGGGAGGGCCCGCAGATACGCAGTATTTT. Translation: CASSPGLAGGPADTQYF.

V gene TRBV10-1 combines with J gene TRBJ2-3; 7 bases agree with TRBD2. The CDR3 consists of 16 residues. CDR1 is WNHNN, CDR2 SYGVQD, per germline (reference sequence). The V gene end was trimmed by 6 bases and the J gene end by 6 bases; junction bases not matched to a gene: 15. The CDR3 nucleotides read TGCGCCAGCAGCGCCACTACGGCGGGAGTAGCGGATACGCAGTATTTT. It codes for CASSATTAGVADTQYF.

The V call is TRBV6-5, the J call TRBJ1-2, with 8 bases that match TRBD1. This CDR3 contains 14 residues. J was trimmed by 2 bases and V by 2 bases; bases with no gene match: 1. Germline V gene sequence: CDR1 MNHEY, CDR2 SVGAGI. CDR3 protein: CASSYGQGNYGYTF. In nucleotides, the CDR3 is TGTGCCAGCAGTTACGGACAGGGAAACTATGGCTACACCTTC.

The chain uses TRBV6-6 and TRBJ1-5, with unresolved D. This CDR3 has 13 amino acids. Trimming removed 5 bases at V and 7 bases at J, with 12 bases between. Germline V lookup: CDR1 MNHNY, CDR2 SVGAGI (reference sequence). CDR3 DNA: TGTGCCAGCAGTCCCGGACTGGAGCAGCCCCAGCATTTT. It encodes CASSPGLEQPQHF.

This clone appeared a few times. V gene TRBV2 combines with J gene TRBJ2-5; no definite D call. This CDR3 contains 13 residues. The germline V gene has CDR1 SNHLY and CDR2 FYNNEI. V was pared by 4 bases and J by 0 bases, with 6 bases between. This CDR3 reads CASSGNDQETQYF. Written as DNA, the CDR3 is TGTGCCAGCAGTGGAAACGACCAAGAGACCCAGTACTTC. The full variable domain, with the rest looked up from reference TRBV2 and TRBJ2-5, is EPEVTQTPSHQVTQMGQEVILRCVPISNHLYFYWYRQILGQKVEFLVSFYNNEISEKSEIFDDQFSVERPDGSNFTLKIRSTKLEDSAMYFCASSGNDQETQYFGPGTRLLVL.

This chain uses TRBV5-4 with TRBJ1-3; D is perhaps TRBD1 (6 bases). V shed 4 bases and J shed 1 base, with 9 bases lying between them. Germline V gene data show CDR1 as SGHNT and CDR2 as YYREEE (reference sequence). The CDR3 sequence is 14 residues long. CDR3 in DNA: TGTGCCAGCAGCCGGGGGCCTTCTGGAAACACCATATATTTT. It specifies CASSRGPSGNTIYF.

V and J are TRBV7-9 and TRBJ2-7; D uncertain. Germline assignment: CDR1 SEHNR and CDR2 FQNEAQ (reference sequence). V lost 3 bases and J 6 bases, leaving 15 bases between the germline ends. There are 14 residues in the CDR3. The CDR3 DNA reads as TGTGCCAGCAGCTTGAACTCTGTAGCATTCGAGCAGTACTTC. As protein: CASSLNSVAFEQYF.

The chain carries TRBV19 and TRBJ2-1; weak D call: TRBD1 (6 bases). From germline, CDR1 is LNHDA and CDR2 SQIVND (reference sequence). The CDR3 totals 14 residues. Trimming shortened V by 10 bases and J by 2 bases, and 15 bases separated the two germline ends. The CDR3: CATSQGLAYNEQFF. CDR3 nucleotide sequence: TGTGCCACCTCACAGGGTTTGGCCTACAATGAGCAGTTCTTC.

The V and J genes are TRBV6-1 and TRBJ2-7; D is ambiguous. V shed 10 bases and J shed 2 bases, with 12 bases lying between them. The CDR3 has 12 residues. Germline V CDR1 and CDR2: MNHNS, SASEGT. The CDR3 loop reads CATTRVTYEQYF. CDR3 in DNA: TGTGCCACTACAAGGGTCACCTACGAGCAGTACTTC.

The rearrangement joins TRBV10-1 to TRBJ2-7; maybe TRBD2 (6 bases). The CDR3 sequence is 14 residues long. Germline V CDR1 and CDR2: WNHNN, SYGVQD (reference sequence). Trimming cost V 4 bases and J 6 bases, with 16 bases left between them. For the CDR3, the DNA is TGCGCCAGCAGTGCCGGGACTCCATCTGGCGAGCAGTACTTC. Its translation: CASSAGTPSGEQYF.

This chain uses TRBV13 with TRBJ2-5, with D maybe TRBD1 (6 bases). This CDR3 has 15 amino acids. The germline V gene has CDR1 PRHDT and CDR2 FYEKMQ (reference sequence). V gave up 5 bases and J gave up 4 bases, with 17 bases separating them. The CDR3 protein is CASSPPLQGRETQYF. Here the CDR3 DNA reads TGTGCCAGCAGCCCTCCACTGCAGGGGCGAGAGACCCAGTACTTC.

The rearrangement joins TRBV5-6 to TRBJ2-2; D is possibly TRBD1 or TRBD2 (5 bases each). The length of the CDR3 is 15 residues. V dropped 4 bases and J dropped 2 bases, with 12 bases sitting between them. Germline values: CDR1 SGHDT, CDR2 YYEEEE. The CDR3 is CASSIGARNTGELFF. The DNA for the CDR3 is TGTGCCAGCAGCATCGGGGCCAGAAACACCGGGGAGCTGTTTTTT.

The table lists this clone with a count of one. The chain joins TRBV7-9 to TRBJ2-1, with 14 bases that match TRBD2. There are 15 residues in the CDR3. The germline gives CDR1 SEHNR, CDR2 FQNEAQ (reference sequence). V lost 6 bases to trimming and J lost 5 bases; unmatched junction nucleotides: 3. This CDR3 reads CASRRGLAGDNEQFF. In nucleotides, the CDR3 is TGTGCCAGCAGAAGGGGACTAGCGGGAGACAATGAGCAGTTCTTC.

The CDR3: CASTPKRPGNYGYTF. DNA of the CDR3: TGTGCCAGTACCCCCAAGCGTCCGGGGAACTATGGCTACACCTTC. J is TRBJ1-2 and V is TRBV19; unclear D gene. V was shortened by 7 bases and J by 2 bases, with 17 bases between the two germline ends. Per germline, CDR1 LNHDA and CDR2 SQIVND (reference sequence). CDR3 length equals 15 residues.

The chain is built from TRBV27 and TRBJ1-2, with D possibly TRBD1 on 5 matching bases. The CDR3 loop spans 18 amino acids. From germline, CDR1 is MNHEY and CDR2 SMNVEV (reference sequence). Trimming cost V 3 bases and J 0 bases, with 20 bases left between them. This CDR3 reads CASSFVGRITGANYGYTF. In DNA form, the CDR3 reads TGTGCCAGCAGTTTTGTGGGTCGGATAACAGGCGCTAACTATGGCTACACCTTC.

The chain carries TRBV28 and TRBJ2-2, with 8 bases matching TRBD1. Trimming at V came to 6 bases and at J to 4 bases, leaving 7 bases not matched to a gene. The germline V gene has CDR1 MDHEN and CDR2 SYDVKM. CDR3 size: 15 residues. CDR3 DNA: TGTGCCAGCAGGGGGAGGACAGGGAGCACCGGGGAGCTGTTTTTT. It translates to CASRGRTGSTGELFF.

The chain combines TRBV4-1 with TRBJ2-1, with TRBD2 identical over 13 bases. CDR3 length: 18 amino acids. The ends lost 1 base at V and 2 bases at J; junction bases unmatched: 5. Germline CDR1 reads MGHRA; CDR2 reads YSYEKL. In nucleotides, the CDR3 is TGCGCCAGCAGCCAAGGGAAGACTAGCGGGAGGACCTACAATGAGCAGTTCTTC. Translated, it gives CASSQGKTSGRTYNEQFF.